This passage covers 10 T cell receptor beta chains from one sample sequenced in a study of immune heterogeneity within non-small cell lung tumors. Bulk tumor gDNA, about 630 ng per sample, served as the TCR template. Several biopsies per primary tumor, spaced far apart, were taken during surgery. Untreated, newly diagnosed non-small cell lung cancer patients underwent curative surgery. With 32 V and 13 J primers, multiplex PCR amplified the TCR beta CDR3. TCRdb analysed the multiplex PCR reads with MiXCR anew, one entry per CDR3 protein. The data contain 30,000 to 40,000 distinct CDR3 sequences, 25% to 30% of them seen just once; the ten biggest clones take up 4%. Sample: lung tumor tissue. The receptors here all came from a man aged 40-55 years with non-small cell lung cancer.

For this clonotype: This may come from a read error, since a much larger clone is one base off. This chain uses TRBV20-1 with TRBJ1-5, with unresolved D. The germline gives CDR1 DFQATT, CDR2 SNEGSKA (reference sequence). The CDR3 is 12 residues long. With 3 bases removed from V and 4 bases from J, the gap between germline ends came to 7 bases. The CDR3 region has the DNA TGCAGTGCTAGTGACGGGAATCAGCCCCAGCATTTT. As protein: CSASDGNQPQHF.

By share of the sample, this clonotype is medium-sized. This chain joins TRBV6-2 or TRBV6-3 and TRBJ1-2; unclear D gene. Trimming took 2 bases from V and 8 from J, leaving 3 bases between them. CDR3 length: 10 amino acids. From germline, CDR1 is MNHEY and CDR2 SVGEGT. The CDR3 DNA reads TGTGCCAGCAGTTACAACGGCTACACCTTC. This sequence encodes CASSYNGYTF.

This sequence joins TRBV19 and TRBJ1-5, with D perhaps matching TRBD1 (6 bases). Between the trimmed V and J ends, which lost 4 bases and 2 bases, there was a span of 12 bases. CDR3 size: 15 residues. Germline CDR1 is LNHDA and CDR2 is SQIVND (reference sequence). CDR3 nucleotides: TGTGCCAGTAGTACCGGGACAAGGGGCAATCAGCCCCAGCATTTT. Translated: CASSTGTRGNQPQHF. The full variable domain, with the rest looked up from reference TRBV19 and TRBJ1-5, is DGGITQSPKYLFRKEGQNVTLSCEQNLNHDAMYWYRQDPGQGLRLIYYSQIVNDFQKGDIAEGYSVSREKKESFPLTVTSAQKNPTAFYLCASSTGTRGNQPQHFGDGTRLSIL.

On this clonotype itself: A much larger clone sits a single nucleotide away, making a read error possible. The J gene is TRBJ1-5, the V gene TRBV6-4, with unresolved D. CDR1 is MRHNA and CDR2 is SNTAGT in the germline V gene. The CDR3 consists of 15 residues. Trimming removed 6 bases from V and 4 bases from J, with 16 bases in between. The CDR3 spells CASRATWEENQPQHF. CDR3 coding DNA: TGTGCCAGCAGGGCTACATGGGAAGAGAATCAGCCCCAGCATTTT.

This chain links TRBV9 with TRBJ2-1, with a weak D call TRBD2 (5 bases). V was clipped by 0 bases and J by 2 bases, with 9 bases between them. The CDR3 is 15 amino acids. CDR1 and CDR2 (germline): SGDLS, YYNGEE. The CDR3 bases are TGTGCCAGCAGCGTAGAGGGAGTTCCCTACAATGAGCAGTTCTTC. Its protein product is CASSVEGVPYNEQFF.

As concerns this clonotype: This could be a read error, since a much larger clone is one nucleotide away. The V call is TRBV11-1, the J call TRBJ2-1, with D maybe TRBD2 (6 bases). The CDR3 is made up of 15 amino acids. Germline V lookup: CDR1 SGHAT, CDR2 FQDESV (reference sequence). The CDR3 DNA reads as TGTGTCAGCAGCATGATAGCGGAAATCTACAATGAGCAGTTCTTC. Its protein is CVSSMIAEIYNEQFF.

This clonotype showed up many times. The J gene is TRBJ1-5, the V gene TRBV28; a possible D gene is TRBD1 (5 bases). V was cut by 7 bases and J by 7 bases, with 17 bases left in between. CDR3 length equals 14 residues. CDR1 MDHEN and CDR2 SYDVKM come from the germline V gene. The CDR3 is CASTRGGSGQPQHF. Written as DNA, the CDR3 is TGTGCCAGCACCCGTGGGGGGTCAGGGCAGCCCCAGCATTTT.

There are a few counts of this clonotype. The V gene is TRBV9, the J gene TRBJ2-7; no definite D call. Germline assignment: CDR1 SGDLS and CDR2 YYNGEE. This CDR3 comprises 14 residues. The V end was cut by 4 bases, the J end by 5 bases, with 16 bases between. CDR3 coding DNA: TGTGCCAGCAGCCCTGGATCTGAAGTCCACGAGCAGTACTTC. Protein: CASSPGSEVHEQYF.

This clonotype was counted a few times. The rearrangement uses TRBV20-1 and TRBJ2-5; D might be TRBD2 (6 bases). CDR1 and CDR2 (germline): DFQATT, SNEGSKA (reference sequence). This CDR3 comprises 17 residues. Trimming took 3 bases from V and 2 from J, leaving 22 bases between them. CDR3 in amino acids: CSARPVRRGPSQETQYF. The CDR3 region has the DNA TGCAGTGCTAGGCCCGTTCGGCGGGGTCCAAGTCAAGAGACCCAGTACTTC.

The chain has TRBV14 and TRBJ2-3; possibly TRBD2 for D (5 bases). V was trimmed by 1 base and J by 5 bases, leaving 13 bases between them. Germline CDR1 SGHDN, CDR2 FVKESK. The CDR3 spans 15 residues. This CDR3 is CASSQGVGRGDTQYF. The CDR3 DNA reads TGTGCCAGCAGCCAAGGGGTCGGTCGGGGAGATACGCAGTATTTT.